A single T cell receptor (beta chain) is shown here with its context. The target of this receptor is not known. No quality values exist for individual bases; no much larger clone is one base distant. The data were taken from a study of T cells after somatic rescue of genetic block (dated by TCRdb to 2018 to 2020). Turning to the overall study: The study assessed how robust, over the long term, a T-cell system was when the system had developed through somatic rescue of a genetic block in T-cell development.

The library was produced with the immunoSEQ multiplex PCR assay. The source is immuneACCESS, and TCRdb retained only in-frame sequences with V and J called. Part of the clones is not carried over; for the studies checked, unresolved V genes explain less than half of this, and the remainder is unexplained. The sample table shows about 14,000 clones, and 70% to 85% are seen once. Of the sample, 11% to 15% falls within the top ten clones. Spanning cysteine to phenylalanine, the CDR3 consists of 18 amino acids. Of the read, only the CDR3 DNA is kept; its 54 bases are in frame from base 1. Per the germline V gene (reference sequence), SGHNT is the CDR1 and YYREEE is the CDR2. At the junction V is shortened by 1 base and J by 0 bases; bases outside the gene matches: 7.

The sequenced material came from peripheral blood mononuclear cells (PBMCs). This receptor chain uses TRBV5-4 and TRBJ2-3, with 11 bases matching TRBD2. The TCR was taken from a boy between 10 and 17 years old. The DNA is as follows: TGTGCCAGCAGCTTGAGCCTTTGGACTAGCGGGAGCACAGATACGCAGTATTTT. Translated, this is CASSLSLWTSGSTDTQYF.